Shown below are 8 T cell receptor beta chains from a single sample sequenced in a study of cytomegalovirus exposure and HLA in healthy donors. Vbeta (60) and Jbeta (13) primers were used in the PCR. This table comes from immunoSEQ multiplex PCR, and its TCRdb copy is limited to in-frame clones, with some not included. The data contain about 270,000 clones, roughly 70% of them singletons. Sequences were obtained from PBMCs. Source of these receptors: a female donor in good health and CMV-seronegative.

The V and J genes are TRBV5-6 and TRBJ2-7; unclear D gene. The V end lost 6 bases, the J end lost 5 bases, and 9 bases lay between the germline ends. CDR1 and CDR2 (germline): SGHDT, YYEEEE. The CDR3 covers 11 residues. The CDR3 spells CASTFRDEQYF. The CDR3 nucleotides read TGTGCCAGCACCTTTCGTGACGAGCAGTACTTC.

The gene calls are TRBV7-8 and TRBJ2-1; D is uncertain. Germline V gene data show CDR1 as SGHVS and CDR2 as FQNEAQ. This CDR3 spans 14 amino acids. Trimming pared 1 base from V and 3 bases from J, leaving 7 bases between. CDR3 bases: TGTGCCAGCAGCTTAGGTACAGTCTACAATGAGCAGTTCTTC. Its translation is CASSLGTVYNEQFF.

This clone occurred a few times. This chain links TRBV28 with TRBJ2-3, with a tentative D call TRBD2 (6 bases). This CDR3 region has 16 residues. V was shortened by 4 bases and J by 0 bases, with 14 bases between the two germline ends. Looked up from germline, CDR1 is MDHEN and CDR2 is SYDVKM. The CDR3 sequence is CASSSPGRDSTDTQYF. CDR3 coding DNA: TGTGCCAGCAGTTCCCCTGGGCGGGATAGCACAGATACGCAGTATTTT.

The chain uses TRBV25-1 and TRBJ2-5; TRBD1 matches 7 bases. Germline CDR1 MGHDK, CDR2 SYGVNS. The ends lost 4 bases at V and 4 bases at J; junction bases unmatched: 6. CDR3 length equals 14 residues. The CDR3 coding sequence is TGTGCCAGCAGTGCGACAGGGAAGGGAGAGACCCAGTACTTC. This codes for CASSATGKGETQYF. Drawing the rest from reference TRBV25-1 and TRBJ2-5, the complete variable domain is EADIYQTPRYLVIGTGKKITLECSQTMGHDKMYWYQQDPGMELHLIHYSYGVNSTEKGDLSSESTVSRIRTEHFPLTLESARPSHTSQYLCASSATGKGETQYFGPGTRLLVL.

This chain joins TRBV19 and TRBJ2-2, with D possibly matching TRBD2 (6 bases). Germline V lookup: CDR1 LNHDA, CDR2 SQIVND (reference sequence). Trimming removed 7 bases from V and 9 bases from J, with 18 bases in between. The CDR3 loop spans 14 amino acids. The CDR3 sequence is CASTTDSGFRELFF. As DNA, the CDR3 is TGTGCCAGTACCACTGACAGCGGGTTCCGGGAGCTGTTTTTT.

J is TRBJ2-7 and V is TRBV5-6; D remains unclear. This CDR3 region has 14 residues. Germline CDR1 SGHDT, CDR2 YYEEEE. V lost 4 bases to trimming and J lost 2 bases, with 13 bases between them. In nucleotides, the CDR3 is TGTGCCAGCAGCCGTGTGTCATCTACCTACGAGCAGTACTTC. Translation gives CASSRVSSTYEQYF.

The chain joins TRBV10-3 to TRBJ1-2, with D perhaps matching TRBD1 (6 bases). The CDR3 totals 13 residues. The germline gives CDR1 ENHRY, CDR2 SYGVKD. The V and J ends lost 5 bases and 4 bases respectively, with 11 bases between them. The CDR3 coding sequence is TGTGCCATCAGTCCGGACAGACTCTATGGCTACACCTTC. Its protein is CAISPDRLYGYTF.

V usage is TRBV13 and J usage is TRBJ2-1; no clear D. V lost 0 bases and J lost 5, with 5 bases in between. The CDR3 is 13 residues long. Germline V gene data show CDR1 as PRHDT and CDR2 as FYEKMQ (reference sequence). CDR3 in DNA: TGTGCCAGCAGCTTAGGCCGTAACAATGAGCAGTTCTTC. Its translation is CASSLGRNNEQFF.